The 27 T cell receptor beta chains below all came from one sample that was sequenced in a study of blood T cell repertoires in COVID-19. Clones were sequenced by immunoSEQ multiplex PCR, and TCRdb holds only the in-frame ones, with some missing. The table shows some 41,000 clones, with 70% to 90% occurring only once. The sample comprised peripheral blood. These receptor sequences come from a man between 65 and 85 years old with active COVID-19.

CDR3 bases: TGCGCCAGCAGCTTGGCGGGAAACTATGGCTACACCTTC. Its protein product is CASSLAGNYGYTF. The chain has TRBV5-1 and TRBJ1-2; D is unclear. The V and J ends lost 0 bases and 2 bases respectively, with 5 bases between them. The CDR3 has 13 amino acids. CDR1 and CDR2 (germline): SGHRS, YFSETQ. The full variable domain, rest sourced from reference TRBV5-1 and TRBJ1-2, is KAGVTQTPRYLIKTRGQQVTLSCSPISGHRSVSWYQQTPGQGLQFLFEYFSETQRNKGNFPGRFSGRQFSNSRSEMNVSTLELGDSALYLCASSLAGNYGYTFGSGTRLTVV.

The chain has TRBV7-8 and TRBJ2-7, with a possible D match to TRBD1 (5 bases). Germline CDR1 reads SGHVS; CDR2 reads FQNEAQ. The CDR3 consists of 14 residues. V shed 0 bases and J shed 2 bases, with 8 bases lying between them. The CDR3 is CASSLAPTAYEQYF. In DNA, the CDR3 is TGTGCCAGCAGCTTAGCGCCGACAGCCTACGAGCAGTACTTC.

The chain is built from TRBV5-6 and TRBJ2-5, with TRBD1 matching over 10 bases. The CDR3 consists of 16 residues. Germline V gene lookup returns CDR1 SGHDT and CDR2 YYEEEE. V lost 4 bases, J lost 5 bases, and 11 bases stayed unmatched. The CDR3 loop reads CASSTGQGIVRETQYF. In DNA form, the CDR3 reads TGTGCCAGCAGCACGGGACAGGGGATCGTGAGGGAGACCCAGTACTTC.

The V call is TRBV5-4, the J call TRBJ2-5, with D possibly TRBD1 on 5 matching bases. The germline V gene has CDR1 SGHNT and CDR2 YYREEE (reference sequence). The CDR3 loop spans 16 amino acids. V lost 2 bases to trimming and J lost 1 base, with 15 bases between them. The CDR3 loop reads CASSLGVEGAQETQYF. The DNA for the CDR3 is TGTGCCAGCAGCTTAGGGGTAGAAGGAGCCCAAGAGACCCAGTACTTC.

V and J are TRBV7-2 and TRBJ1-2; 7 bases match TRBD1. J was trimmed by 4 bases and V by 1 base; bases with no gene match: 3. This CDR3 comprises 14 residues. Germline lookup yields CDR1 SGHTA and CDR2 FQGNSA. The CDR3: CASSLGRTGYGYTF. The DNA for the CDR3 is TGTGCCAGCAGCTTAGGTAGGACAGGCTATGGCTACACCTTC.

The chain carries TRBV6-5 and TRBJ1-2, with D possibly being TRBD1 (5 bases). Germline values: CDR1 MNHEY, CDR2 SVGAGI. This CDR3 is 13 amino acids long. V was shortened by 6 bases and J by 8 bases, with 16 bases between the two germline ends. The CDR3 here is CASRTGGVGGYTF. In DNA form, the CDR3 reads TGTGCCAGCAGGACGGGAGGGGTAGGCGGCTACACCTTC.

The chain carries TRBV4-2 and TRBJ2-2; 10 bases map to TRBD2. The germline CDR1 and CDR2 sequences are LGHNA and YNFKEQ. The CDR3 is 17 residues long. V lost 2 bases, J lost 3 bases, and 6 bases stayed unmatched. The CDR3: CASSQKAGGYDTGELFF. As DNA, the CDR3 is TGTGCCAGCAGCCAAAAAGCGGGGGGGTACGACACCGGGGAGCTGTTTTTT.

CDR3 residues: CASSLRGGQPQHF. For the CDR3, the DNA is TGTGCCAGCAGCTTACGGGGTGGCCAGCCCCAGCATTTT. This chain links TRBV7-2 with TRBJ1-5; the D is unclear. Germline CDR1 reads SGHTA; CDR2 reads FQGNSA. This CDR3 contains 13 residues. V was shortened by 2 bases and J by 7 bases, with 9 bases between the two germline ends.

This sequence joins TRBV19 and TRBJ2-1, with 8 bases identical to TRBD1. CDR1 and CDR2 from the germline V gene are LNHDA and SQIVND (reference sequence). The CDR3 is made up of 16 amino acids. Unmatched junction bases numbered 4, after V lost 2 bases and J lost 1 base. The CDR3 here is CASSITGQVSYNEQFF. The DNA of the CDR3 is TGTGCCAGTAGTATAACGGGACAGGTTTCCTACAATGAGCAGTTCTTC.

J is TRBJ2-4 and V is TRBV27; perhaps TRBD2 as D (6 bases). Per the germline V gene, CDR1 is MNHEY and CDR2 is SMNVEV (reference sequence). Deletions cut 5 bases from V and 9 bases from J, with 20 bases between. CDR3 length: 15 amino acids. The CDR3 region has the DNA TGTGCCAGCAGTCAGCTCCGGGACCCCGGGGGCATTCAGTACTTC. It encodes CASSQLRDPGGIQYF.

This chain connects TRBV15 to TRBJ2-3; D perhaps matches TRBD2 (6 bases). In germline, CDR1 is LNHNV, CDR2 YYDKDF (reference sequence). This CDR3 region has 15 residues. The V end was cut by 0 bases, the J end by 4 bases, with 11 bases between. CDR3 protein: CATSRDLEGSDTQYF. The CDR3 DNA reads TGTGCCACCAGCAGAGATCTGGAGGGATCAGATACGCAGTATTTT. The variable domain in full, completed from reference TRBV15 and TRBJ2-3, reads DAMVIQNPRYQVTQFGKPVTLSCSQTLNHNVMYWYQQKSSQAPKLLFHYYDKDFNNEADTPDNFQSRRPNTSFCFLDIRSPGLGDTAMYLCATSRDLEGSDTQYFGPGTRLTVL.

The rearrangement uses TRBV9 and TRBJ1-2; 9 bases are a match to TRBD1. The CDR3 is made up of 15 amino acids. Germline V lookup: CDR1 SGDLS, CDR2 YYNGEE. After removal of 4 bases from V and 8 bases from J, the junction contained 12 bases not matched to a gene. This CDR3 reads CASSTGQGDRWGYTF. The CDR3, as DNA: TGTGCCAGCAGCACGGGACAGGGAGACCGGTGGGGCTACACCTTC. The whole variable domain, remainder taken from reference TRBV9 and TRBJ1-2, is DSGVTQTPKHLITATGQRVTLRCSPRSGDLSVYWYQQSLDQGLQFLIQYYNGEERAKGNILERFSAQQFPDLHSELNLSSLELGDSALYFCASSTGQGDRWGYTFGSGTRLTVV.

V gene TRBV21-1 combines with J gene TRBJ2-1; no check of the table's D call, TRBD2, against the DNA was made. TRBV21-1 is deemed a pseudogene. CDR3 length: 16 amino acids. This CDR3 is CASSKESGGRPCEQFF. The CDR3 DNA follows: TGTGCCAGCAGCAAAGAAAGCGGGGGGCGACCCTGCGAGCAGTTCTTC.

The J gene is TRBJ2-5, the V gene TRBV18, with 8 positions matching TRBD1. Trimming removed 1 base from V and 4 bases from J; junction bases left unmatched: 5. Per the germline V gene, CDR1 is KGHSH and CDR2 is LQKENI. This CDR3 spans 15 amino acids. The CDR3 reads CASSPRAGGGETQYF. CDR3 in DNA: TGTGCCAGCTCACCACGCGCAGGGGGCGGAGAGACCCAGTACTTC.

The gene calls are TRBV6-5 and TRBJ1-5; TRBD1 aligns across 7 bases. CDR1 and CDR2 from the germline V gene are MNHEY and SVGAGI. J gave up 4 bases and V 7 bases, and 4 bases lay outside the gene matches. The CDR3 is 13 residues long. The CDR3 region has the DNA TGTGCCAGCAATAGGGACAGAAATCAGCCCCAGCATTTT. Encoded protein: CASNRDRNQPQHF.

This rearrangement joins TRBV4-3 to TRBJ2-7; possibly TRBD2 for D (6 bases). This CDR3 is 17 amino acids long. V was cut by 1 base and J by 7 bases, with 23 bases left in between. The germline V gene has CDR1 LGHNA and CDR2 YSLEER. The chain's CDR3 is CASSQGGIADLVREQYF. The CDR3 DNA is TGCGCCAGCAGCCAAGGGGGGATAGCGGATTTAGTGAGGGAGCAGTACTTC.

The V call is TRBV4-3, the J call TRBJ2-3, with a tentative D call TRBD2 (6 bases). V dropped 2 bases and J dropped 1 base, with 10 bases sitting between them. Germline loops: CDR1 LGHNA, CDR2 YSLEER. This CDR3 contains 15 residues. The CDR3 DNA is TGCGCCAGCAGCCAATCTGGGGAGGGCACAGATACGCAGTATTTT. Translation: CASSQSGEGTDTQYF.

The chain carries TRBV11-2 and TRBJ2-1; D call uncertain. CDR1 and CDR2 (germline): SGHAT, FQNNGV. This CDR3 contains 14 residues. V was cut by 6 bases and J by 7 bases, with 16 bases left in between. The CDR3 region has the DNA TGTGCCAGCAGTTCCGACCAGGTCGTAAATGAGCAGTTCTTC. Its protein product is CASSSDQVVNEQFF.

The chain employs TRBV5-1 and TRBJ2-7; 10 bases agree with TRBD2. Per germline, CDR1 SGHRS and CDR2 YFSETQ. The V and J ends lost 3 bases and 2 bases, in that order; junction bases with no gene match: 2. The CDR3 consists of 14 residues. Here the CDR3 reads CASSSLAGAYEQYF. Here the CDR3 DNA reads TGCGCCAGCAGCTCCCTAGCGGGGGCCTACGAGCAGTACTTC.

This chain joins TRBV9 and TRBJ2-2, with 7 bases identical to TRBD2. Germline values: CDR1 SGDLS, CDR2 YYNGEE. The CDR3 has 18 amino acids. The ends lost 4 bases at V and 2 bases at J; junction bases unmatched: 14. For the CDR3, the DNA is TGTGCCAGCAGCCCCTCCCTTGGGCTAGCGGAAAACACCGGGGAGCTGTTTTTT. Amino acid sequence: CASSPSLGLAENTGELFF.

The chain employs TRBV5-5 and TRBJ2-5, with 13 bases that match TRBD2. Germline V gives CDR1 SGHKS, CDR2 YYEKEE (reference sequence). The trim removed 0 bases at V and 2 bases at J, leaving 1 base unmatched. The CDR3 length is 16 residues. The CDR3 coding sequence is TGTGCCAGCAGCTTGGGACTAGCGGGGGGACAAGAGACCCAGTACTTC. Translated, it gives CASSLGLAGGQETQYF.

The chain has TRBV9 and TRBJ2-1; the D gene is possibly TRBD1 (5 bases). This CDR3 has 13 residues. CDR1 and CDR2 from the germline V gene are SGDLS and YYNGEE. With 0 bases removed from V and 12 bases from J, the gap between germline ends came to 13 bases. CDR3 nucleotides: TGTGCCAGCAGCGTAGCCCCAGGGTCTGGGCAGTTCTTC. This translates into CASSVAPGSGQFF.

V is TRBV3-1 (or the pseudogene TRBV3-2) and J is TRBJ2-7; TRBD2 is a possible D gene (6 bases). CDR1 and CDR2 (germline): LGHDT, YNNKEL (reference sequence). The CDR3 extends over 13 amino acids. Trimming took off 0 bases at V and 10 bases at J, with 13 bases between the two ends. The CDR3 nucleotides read TGTGCCAGCAGCCAAGATAACGGCGGGGCACAGTACTTC. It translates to CASSQDNGGAQYF.

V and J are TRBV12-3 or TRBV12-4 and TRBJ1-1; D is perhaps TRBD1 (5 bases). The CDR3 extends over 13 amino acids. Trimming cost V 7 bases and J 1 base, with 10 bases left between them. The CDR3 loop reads CASNPGGNTEAFF. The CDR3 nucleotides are TGTGCCAGCAATCCCGGGGGGAACACTGAAGCTTTCTTT.

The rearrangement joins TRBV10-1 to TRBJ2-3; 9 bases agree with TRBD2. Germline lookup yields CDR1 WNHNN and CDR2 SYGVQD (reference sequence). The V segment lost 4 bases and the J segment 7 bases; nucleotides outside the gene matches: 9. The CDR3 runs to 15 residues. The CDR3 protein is CASSAWAGGPNTQYF. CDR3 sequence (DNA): TGCGCCAGCAGTGCCTGGGCGGGGGGGCCAAATACGCAGTATTTT.

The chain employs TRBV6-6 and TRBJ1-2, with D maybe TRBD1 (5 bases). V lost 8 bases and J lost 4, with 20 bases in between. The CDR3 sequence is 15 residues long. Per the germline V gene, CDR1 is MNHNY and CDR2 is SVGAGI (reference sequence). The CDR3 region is CASLMGGRESYGYTF. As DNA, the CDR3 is TGTGCCAGCCTAATGGGGGGGAGGGAAAGCTATGGCTACACCTTC.

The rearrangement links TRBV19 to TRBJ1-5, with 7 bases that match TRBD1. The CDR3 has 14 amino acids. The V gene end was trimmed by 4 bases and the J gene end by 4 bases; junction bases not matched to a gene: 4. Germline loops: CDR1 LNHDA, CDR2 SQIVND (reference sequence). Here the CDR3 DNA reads TGTGCCAGTAGTAGACAGGGATATAATCAGCCCCAGCATTTT. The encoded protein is CASSRQGYNQPQHF. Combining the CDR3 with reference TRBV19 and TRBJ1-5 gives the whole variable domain DGGITQSPKYLFRKEGQNVTLSCEQNLNHDAMYWYRQDPGQGLRLIYYSQIVNDFQKGDIAEGYSVSREKKESFPLTVTSAQKNPTAFYLCASSRQGYNQPQHFGDGTRLSIL.